This T cell receptor (beta chain) was retrieved from a study of cytomegalovirus exposure and HLA in healthy donors. PCR involved 60 Vbeta and 13 Jbeta primers. Here immunoSEQ multiplex PCR was the method, and the copy in TCRdb shows in-frame clones only, minus some. The sample shows 90,000 to 150,000 clones, about 75% of them seen only once. The sample holds a few counts of this clone. Its specificity is unknown. Notes on the study in general: Cytomegalovirus-associated status was assigned to about 180 TCR beta chains. A later analysis reported that several of the most significant clusters appeared to be linked to common viral pathogens, among them Epstein-Barr virus. Based on reports, TCR beta sequences accurately predicted HLA-A and HLA-B alleles for most subjects.

This CDR3 spans 13 amino acids. CDR1 is ENHRY, CDR2 SYGVKD, per germline. Trimming pared 7 bases from V and 3 bases from J, leaving 12 bases between. The chain has TRBV10-3 and TRBJ1-1; maybe TRBD1 (5 bases). The source material was PBMCs. The sequence was obtained from a woman between 40 and 55 years old in good health and CMV-seropositive. The CDR3 coding sequence is TGTGCCATCAAGGGAAGGGGCGACACTGAAGCTTTCTTT. Encoded protein: CAIKGRGDTEAFF.